This T cell receptor (beta chain) was found in a study of T cells in Graves' hyperthyroidism and ophthalmopathy. Study background: Pretreatment peripheral blood was obtained at initial diagnosis.

V shed 1 base and J 8 bases; nucleotides not matched to a gene: 12. The CDR3 is made up of 17 amino acids. The germline CDR1 and CDR2 sequences are MNHNY and SVGAGI (reference sequence). Exclusions: uncontrolled infection, other autoimmune disease, pregnancy, lactation. Diagnoses were made from clinical symptoms, serum measures (thyroxine and TRAb), thyroid ultrasound and orbital computed tomography. This clonotype was seen more than once but under ten times. Amplification of TCR beta CDR3 regions was performed using RNA transcripts as template. First-round RT-PCR with HTBI primers amplified the TCR CDR3 region. MiXCR was run by TCRdb on the multiplex PCR reads, yielding one entry per CDR3 protein. The sample has roughly 570,000 distinct CDR3 sequences; less than 20% are singletons.

The TCR sequence derives from a woman aged 30 to 39 with Graves' hyperthyroidism. The chain combines TRBV6-6 with TRBJ2-1; 9 positions match TRBD2. The sequencing sample was made of blood. The CDR3: CASSYFGLGGRVYEQFF. As DNA, the CDR3 is TGTGCCAGCAGTTACTTCGGTCTAGGCGGGAGGGTTTATGAGCAGTTCTTC.